This TCR beta chain was captured in a study of shared clonotypes between healthy human individuals. The CDR3 consists of 16 residues. CDR1 is SGHTA and CDR2 is FQGNSA in the germline V gene. The V and J ends lost 4 bases and 3 bases, in that order; junction bases with no gene match: 9. The data were produced by immunoSEQ multiplex PCR, yet TCRdb's version contains in-frame clones alone and is incomplete. The data hold approximately 2.5 million clones, with more than 80% observed a single time. The TCR comes from a man younger than 35 in good health. V is TRBV7-2 and J is TRBJ2-3; 8 bases align to TRBD2. The sample comprised naive CD4+ T cells sorted from blood. This sample's subset: CD45RA+ positively selected. The CDR3 sequence: CASSYLAGLWTDTQYF. The CDR3 DNA is TGTGCCAGCAGCTACTTAGCGGGACTGTGGACAGATACGCAGTATTTT.